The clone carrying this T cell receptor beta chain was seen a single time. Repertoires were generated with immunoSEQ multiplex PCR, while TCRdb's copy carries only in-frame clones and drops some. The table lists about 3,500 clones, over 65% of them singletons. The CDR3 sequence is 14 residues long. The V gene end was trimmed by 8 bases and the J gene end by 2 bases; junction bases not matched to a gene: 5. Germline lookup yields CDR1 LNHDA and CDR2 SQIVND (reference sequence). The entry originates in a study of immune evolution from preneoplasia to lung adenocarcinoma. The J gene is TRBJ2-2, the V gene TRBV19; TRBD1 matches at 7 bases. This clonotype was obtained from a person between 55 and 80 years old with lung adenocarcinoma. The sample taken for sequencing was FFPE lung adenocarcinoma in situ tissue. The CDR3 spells CASGGQINTGELFF. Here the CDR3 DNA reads TGTGCCAGTGGGGGACAGATTAACACCGGGGAGCTGTTTTTT.